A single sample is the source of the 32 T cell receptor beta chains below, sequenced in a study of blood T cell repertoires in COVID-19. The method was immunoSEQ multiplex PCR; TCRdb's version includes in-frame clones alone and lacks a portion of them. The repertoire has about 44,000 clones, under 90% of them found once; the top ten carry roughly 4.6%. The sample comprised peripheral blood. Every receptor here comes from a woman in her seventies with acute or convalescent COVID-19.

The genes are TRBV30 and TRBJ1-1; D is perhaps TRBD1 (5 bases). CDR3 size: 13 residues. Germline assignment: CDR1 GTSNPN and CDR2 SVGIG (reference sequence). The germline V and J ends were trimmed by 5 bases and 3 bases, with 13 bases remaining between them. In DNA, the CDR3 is TGTGCCTGGGATAGGGGAGGGGACACTGAAGCTTTCTTT. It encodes CAWDRGGDTEAFF.

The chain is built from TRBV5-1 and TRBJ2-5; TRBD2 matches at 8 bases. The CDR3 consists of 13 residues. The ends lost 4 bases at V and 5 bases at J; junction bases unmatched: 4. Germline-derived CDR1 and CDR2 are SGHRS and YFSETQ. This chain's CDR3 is CASSGTRAETQYF. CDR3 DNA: TGCGCCAGCAGCGGGACTAGGGCGGAGACCCAGTACTTC.

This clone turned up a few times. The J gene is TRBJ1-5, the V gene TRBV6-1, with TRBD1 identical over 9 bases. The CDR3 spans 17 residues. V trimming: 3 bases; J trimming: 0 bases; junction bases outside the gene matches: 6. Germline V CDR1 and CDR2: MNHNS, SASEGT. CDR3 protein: CASSEGTGFYSNQPQHF. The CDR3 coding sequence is TGTGCCAGCAGTGAGGGGACAGGGTTCTATAGCAATCAGCCCCAGCATTTT.

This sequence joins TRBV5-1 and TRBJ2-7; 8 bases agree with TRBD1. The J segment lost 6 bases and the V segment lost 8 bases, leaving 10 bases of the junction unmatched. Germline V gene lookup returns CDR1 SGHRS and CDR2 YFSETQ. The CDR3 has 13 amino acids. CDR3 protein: CASSTGGTLEQYF. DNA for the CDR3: TGCGCCAGTAGTACAGGGGGAACCCTCGAGCAGTACTTC.

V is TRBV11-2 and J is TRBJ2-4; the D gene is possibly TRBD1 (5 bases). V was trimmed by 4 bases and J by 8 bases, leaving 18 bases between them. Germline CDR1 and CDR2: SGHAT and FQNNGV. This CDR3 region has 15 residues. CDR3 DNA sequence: TGTGCCAGCAGCTACCTCTCCGCAGGGCTAGACATTCAGTACTTC. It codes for CASSYLSAGLDIQYF.

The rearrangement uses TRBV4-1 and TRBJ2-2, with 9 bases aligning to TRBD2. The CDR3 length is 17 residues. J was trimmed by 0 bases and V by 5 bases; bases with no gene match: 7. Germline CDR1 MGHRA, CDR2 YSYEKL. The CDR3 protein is CASSERLAETNTGELFF. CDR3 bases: TGCGCCAGCAGCGAAAGACTAGCGGAGACGAACACCGGGGAGCTGTTTTTT.

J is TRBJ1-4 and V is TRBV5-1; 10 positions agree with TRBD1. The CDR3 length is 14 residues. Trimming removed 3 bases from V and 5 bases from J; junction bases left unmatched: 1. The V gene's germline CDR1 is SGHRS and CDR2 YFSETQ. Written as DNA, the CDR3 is TGCGCCAGCAGCTCGGGACAGGGGAATGAAAAACTGTTTTTT. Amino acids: CASSSGQGNEKLFF.

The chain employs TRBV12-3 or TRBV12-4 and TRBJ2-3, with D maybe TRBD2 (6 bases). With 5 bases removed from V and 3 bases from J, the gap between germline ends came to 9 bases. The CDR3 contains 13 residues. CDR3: CASSGGWTDTQYF. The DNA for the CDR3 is TGTGCCAGCAGTGGAGGGTGGACAGATACGCAGTATTTT.

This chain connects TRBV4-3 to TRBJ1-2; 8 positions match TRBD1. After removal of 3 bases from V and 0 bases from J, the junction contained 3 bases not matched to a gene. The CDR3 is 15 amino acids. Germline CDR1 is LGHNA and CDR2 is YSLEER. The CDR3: CASSHRTGTNYGYTF. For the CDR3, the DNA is TGCGCCAGCAGCCACAGGACAGGGACTAACTATGGCTACACCTTC.

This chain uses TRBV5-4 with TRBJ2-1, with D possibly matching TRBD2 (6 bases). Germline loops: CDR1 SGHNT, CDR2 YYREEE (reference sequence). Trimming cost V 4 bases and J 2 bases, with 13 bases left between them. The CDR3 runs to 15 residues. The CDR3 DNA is TGTGCCAGCAGCCTGGCGGTAGCGGCCTACAATGAGCAGTTCTTC. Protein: CASSLAVAAYNEQFF. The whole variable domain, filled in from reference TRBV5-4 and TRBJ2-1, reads ETGVTQSPTHLIKTRGQQVTLRCSSQSGHNTVSWYQQALGQGPQFIFQYYREEENGRGNFPPRFSGLQFPNYSSELNVNALELDDSALYLCASSLAVAAYNEQFFGPGTRLTVL.

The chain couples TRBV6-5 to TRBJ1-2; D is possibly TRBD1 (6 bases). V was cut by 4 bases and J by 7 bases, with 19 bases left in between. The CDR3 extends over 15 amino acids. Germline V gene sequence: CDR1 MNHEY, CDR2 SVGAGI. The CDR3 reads CASSSRSLQGRGYTF. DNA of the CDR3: TGTGCCAGCAGTTCCCGTTCTTTACAGGGCCGTGGCTACACCTTC.

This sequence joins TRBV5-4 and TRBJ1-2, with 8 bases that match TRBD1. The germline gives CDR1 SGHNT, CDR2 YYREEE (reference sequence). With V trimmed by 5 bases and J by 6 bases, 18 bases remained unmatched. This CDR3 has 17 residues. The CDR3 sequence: CASSKVVTAGQGHGYTF. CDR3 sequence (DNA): TGTGCCAGCAGTAAGGTGGTAACGGCAGGACAGGGCCATGGCTACACCTTC.

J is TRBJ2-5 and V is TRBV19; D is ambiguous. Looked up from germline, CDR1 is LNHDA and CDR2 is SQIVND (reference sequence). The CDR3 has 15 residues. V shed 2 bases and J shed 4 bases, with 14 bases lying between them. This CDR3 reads CASSINLSGLETQYF. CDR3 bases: TGTGCCAGTAGTATAAACCTTTCCGGTTTAGAGACCCAGTACTTC.

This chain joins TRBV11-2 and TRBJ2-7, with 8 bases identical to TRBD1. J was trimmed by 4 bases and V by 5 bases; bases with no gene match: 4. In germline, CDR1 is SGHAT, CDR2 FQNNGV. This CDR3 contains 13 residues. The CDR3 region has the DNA TGTGCCAGCAGCACAGGGGGGTTGTACGAGCAGTACTTC. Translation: CASSTGGLYEQYF.

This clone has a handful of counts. The CDR3 nucleotides read TGTGCCAGTCCCGGGACAGACTCCTACAATGAGCAGTTCTTC. It encodes CASPGTDSYNEQFF. The J gene is TRBJ2-1, the V gene TRBV28; 7 bases agree with TRBD1. J gave up 0 bases and V 9 bases, and 5 bases lay outside the gene matches. The CDR3 extends over 14 amino acids. Looked up from germline, CDR1 is MDHEN and CDR2 is SYDVKM.

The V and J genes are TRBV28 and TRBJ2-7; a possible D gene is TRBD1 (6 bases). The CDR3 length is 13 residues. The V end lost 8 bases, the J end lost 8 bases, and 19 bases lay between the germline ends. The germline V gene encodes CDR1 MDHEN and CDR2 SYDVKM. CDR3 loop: CASWLGQGNQQYF. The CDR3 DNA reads TGTGCCAGCTGGTTAGGCCAGGGGAATCAGCAGTACTTC.

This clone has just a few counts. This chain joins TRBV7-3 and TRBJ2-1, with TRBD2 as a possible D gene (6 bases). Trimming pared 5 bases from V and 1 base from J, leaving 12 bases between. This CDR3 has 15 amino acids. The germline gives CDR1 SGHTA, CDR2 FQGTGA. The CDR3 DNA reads TGTGCCAGCAGCCTGGGGAGCGGGTCCTACAATGAGCAGTTCTTC. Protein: CASSLGSGSYNEQFF.

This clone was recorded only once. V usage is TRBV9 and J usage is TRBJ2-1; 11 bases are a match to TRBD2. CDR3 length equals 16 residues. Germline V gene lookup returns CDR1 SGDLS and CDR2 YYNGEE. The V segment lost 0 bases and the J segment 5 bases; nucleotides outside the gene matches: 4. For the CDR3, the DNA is TGTGCCAGCAGCGTAGGGCTAGCGGGAGGCAACAATGAGCAGTTCTTC. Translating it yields CASSVGLAGGNNEQFF.

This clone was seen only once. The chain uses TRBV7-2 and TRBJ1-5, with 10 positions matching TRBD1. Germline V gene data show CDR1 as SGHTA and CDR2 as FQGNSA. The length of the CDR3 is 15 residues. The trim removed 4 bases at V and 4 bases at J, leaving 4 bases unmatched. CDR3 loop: CASSSGTGVNQPQHF. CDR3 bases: TGTGCCAGCAGCTCGGGGACAGGGGTGAATCAGCCCCAGCATTTT.

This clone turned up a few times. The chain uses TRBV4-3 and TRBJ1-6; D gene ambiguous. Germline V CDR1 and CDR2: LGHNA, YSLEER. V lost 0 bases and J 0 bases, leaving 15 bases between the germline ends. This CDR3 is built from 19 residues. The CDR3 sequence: CASSQDREGVSSYNSPLHF. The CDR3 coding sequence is TGCGCCAGCAGCCAAGATCGGGAAGGTGTCAGCTCCTATAATTCACCCCTCCACTTT.

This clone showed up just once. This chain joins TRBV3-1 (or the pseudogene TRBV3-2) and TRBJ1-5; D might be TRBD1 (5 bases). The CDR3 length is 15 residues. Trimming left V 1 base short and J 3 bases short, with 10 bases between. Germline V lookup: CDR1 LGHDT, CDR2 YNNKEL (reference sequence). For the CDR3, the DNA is TGTGCCAGCAGCCAAGGGGCGGGGGTCAATCAGCCCCAGCATTTT. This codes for CASSQGAGVNQPQHF.

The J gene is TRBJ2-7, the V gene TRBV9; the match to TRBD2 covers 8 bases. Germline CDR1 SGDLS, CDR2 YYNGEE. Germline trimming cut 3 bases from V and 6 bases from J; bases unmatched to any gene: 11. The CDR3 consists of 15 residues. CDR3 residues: CASSAVMGTRGEQYF. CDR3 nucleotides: TGTGCCAGCAGCGCTGTAATGGGGACTAGGGGCGAGCAGTACTTC.

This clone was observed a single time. The CDR3 sequence is CASKGGANTGELFF. As DNA, the CDR3 is TGCGCCAGCAAGGGGGGGGCGAACACCGGGGAGCTGTTTTTT. The chain has TRBV10-2 and TRBJ2-2; possible D gene TRBD2, 7 bases. The V and J ends lost 7 bases and 0 bases respectively, with 9 bases between them. The CDR3 extends over 14 amino acids. Germline V gene data show CDR1 as WSHSY and CDR2 as SAAADI.

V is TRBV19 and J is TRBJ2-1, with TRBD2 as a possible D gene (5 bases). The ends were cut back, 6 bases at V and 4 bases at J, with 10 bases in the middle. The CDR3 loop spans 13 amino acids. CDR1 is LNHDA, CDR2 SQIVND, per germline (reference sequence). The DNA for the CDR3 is TGTGCCAGTAGGGGCGAGGGTTACAATGAGCAGTTCTTC. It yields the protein CASRGEGYNEQFF.

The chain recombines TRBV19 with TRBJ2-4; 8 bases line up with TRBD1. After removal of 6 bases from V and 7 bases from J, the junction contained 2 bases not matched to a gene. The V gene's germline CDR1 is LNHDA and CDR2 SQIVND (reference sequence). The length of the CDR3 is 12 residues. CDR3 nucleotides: TGTGCCAGTAGGGACAGGGTTAACATTCAGTACTTC. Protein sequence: CASRDRVNIQYF.

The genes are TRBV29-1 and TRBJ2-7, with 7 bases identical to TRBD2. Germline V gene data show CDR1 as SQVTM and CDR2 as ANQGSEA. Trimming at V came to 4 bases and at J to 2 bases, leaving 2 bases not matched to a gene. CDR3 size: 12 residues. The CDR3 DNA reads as TGCAGCGTTGCTAGCGGCGCCTACGAGCAGTACTTC. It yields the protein CSVASGAYEQYF.

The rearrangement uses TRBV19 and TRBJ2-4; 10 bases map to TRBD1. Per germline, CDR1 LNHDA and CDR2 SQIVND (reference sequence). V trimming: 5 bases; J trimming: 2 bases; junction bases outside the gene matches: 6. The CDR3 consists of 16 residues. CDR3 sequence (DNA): TGTGCCAGTAGTCCCAGACAGGGGGCCTCCAAAAACATTCAGTACTTC. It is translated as CASSPRQGASKNIQYF.

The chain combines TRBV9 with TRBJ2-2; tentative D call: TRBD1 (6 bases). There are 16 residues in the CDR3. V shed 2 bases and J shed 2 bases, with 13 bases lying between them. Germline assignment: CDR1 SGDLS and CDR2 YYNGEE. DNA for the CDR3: TGTGCCAGCAGCGTTACAGGGAGAATCAACACCGGGGAGCTGTTTTTT. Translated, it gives CASSVTGRINTGELFF.

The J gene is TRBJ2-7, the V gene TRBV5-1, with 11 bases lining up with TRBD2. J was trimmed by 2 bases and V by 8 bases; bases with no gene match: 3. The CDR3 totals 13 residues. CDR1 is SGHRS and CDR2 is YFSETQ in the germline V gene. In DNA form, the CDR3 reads TGCGCCAGTACTAGCGGGGGAGCCTACGAGCAGTACTTC. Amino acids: CASTSGGAYEQYF.

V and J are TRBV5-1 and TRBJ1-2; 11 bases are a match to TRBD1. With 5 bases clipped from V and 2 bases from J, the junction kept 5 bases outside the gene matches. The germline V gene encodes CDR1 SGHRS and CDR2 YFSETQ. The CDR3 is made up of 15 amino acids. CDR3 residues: CASRDRGPQNYGYTF. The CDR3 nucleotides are TGCGCCAGCAGGGACAGGGGGCCCCAAAACTATGGCTACACCTTC.

The CDR3 spells CASSIDTRISTQYF. CDR3 bases: TGTGCCAGTAGTATAGATACTCGTATATCGACCCAGTACTTC. V and J are TRBV19 and TRBJ2-5, with no clear D. Germline-derived CDR1 and CDR2 are LNHDA and SQIVND (reference sequence). This CDR3 region has 14 residues. The V gene lost 0 bases and the J gene lost 7 bases, with 12 bases spanning the gap.

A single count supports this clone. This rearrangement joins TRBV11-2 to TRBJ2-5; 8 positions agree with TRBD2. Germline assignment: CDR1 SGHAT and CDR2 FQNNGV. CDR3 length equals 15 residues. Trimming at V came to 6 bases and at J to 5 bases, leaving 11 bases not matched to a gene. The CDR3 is CASRPSGSTGETQYF. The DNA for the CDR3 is TGTGCCAGCAGACCAAGCGGGAGTACTGGGGAGACCCAGTACTTC.